The 26 T cell receptor beta chains in this list originate from one sample, sequenced in a study of shared clonotypes between healthy human individuals. Some clones are missing from TCRdb's copy, which holds only in-frame ones; the method was immunoSEQ multiplex PCR. The data contain more than 2 million clones, approximately 96% of them seen just once; the ten biggest clones take up 0.1% to 0.15%. Sequenced material: naive CD4+ T cells sorted from blood. Subset in this sample: CD45RA+ positively selected. These receptor sequences come from a man between 18 and 35 years old in good health.

The rearrangement joins TRBV5-1 to TRBJ1-1, with D perhaps TRBD1 (5 bases). This CDR3 has 16 residues. CDR1 is SGHRS and CDR2 is YFSETQ in the germline V gene. The V and J ends lost 0 bases and 3 bases respectively, with 15 bases between them. The CDR3 sequence: CASSLVVGRVDTEAFF. The CDR3 DNA follows: TGCGCCAGCAGCTTGGTGGTTGGCAGGGTGGACACTGAAGCTTTCTTT.

The CDR3 loop is CASSIDPGLAKNIQYF. DNA of the CDR3: TGTGCCAGTAGTATAGATCCAGGGTTAGCCAAAAACATTCAGTACTTC. This chain connects TRBV19 to TRBJ2-4; D possibly corresponds to TRBD1 (5 bases). Between the trimmed V and J ends, which lost 0 bases and 0 bases, there was a span of 9 bases. This CDR3 contains 16 residues. The germline V gene has CDR1 LNHDA and CDR2 SQIVND (reference sequence).

V gene TRBV28 combines with J gene TRBJ2-3; D ambiguous. The germline CDR1 and CDR2 sequences are MDHEN and SYDVKM. The CDR3 has 15 amino acids. V was pared by 8 bases and J by 0 bases, with 15 bases between. The CDR3 DNA reads TGTGCCAGCCGCCCGGCACCCGGGAGCACAGATACGCAGTATTTT. Its protein is CASRPAPGSTDTQYF.

Comments on this clone: In the same sample, other DNA sequences code for this CDR3. V and J are TRBV6-5 and TRBJ1-1, with D possibly being TRBD1 (5 bases). CDR1 MNHEY and CDR2 SVGAGI come from the germline V gene. Trimming removed 1 base from V and 4 bases from J, with 10 bases in between. This CDR3 is 14 amino acids long. The CDR3 region has the DNA TGTGCCAGCAGTTACTTCGGGGGAGGCACTGAAGCTTTCTTT. Its protein product is CASSYFGGGTEAFF.

J is TRBJ2-5 and V is TRBV11-2, with D possibly being TRBD2 (5 bases). Germline CDR1 and CDR2: SGHAT and FQNNGV. The CDR3 runs to 13 residues. V lost 8 bases, J lost 2 bases, and 12 bases lay in between. The DNA of the CDR3 is TGTGCCAGCGGGCGGGCACTTCAAGAGACCCAGTACTTC. Its translation: CASGRALQETQYF.

The chain has TRBV6-6 and TRBJ1-1, with D maybe TRBD1 (6 bases). V lost 0 bases and J 5 bases, leaving 16 bases between the germline ends. The CDR3 is 16 residues long. CDR1 and CDR2 (germline): MNHNY, SVGAGI (reference sequence). The CDR3 bases are TGTGCCAGCAGTTACTCGACGCAGGGGCGGTGGACTGAAGCTTTCTTT. Its protein product is CASSYSTQGRWTEAFF.

The chain is built from TRBV10-3 and TRBJ2-5; a possible D gene is TRBD2 (7 bases). V was clipped by 4 bases and J by 1 base, with 13 bases between them. CDR3 length: 15 amino acids. The V gene's germline CDR1 is ENHRY and CDR2 SYGVKD. The CDR3: CAISAGGLGQETQYF. CDR3 coding DNA: TGTGCCATCAGTGCGGGGGGCCTGGGCCAAGAGACCCAGTACTTC.

The chain is built from TRBV29-1 and TRBJ2-1; D is unclear. V was shortened by 5 bases and J by 7 bases, with 15 bases between the two germline ends. The germline CDR1 and CDR2 sequences are SQVTM and ANQGSEA. The length of the CDR3 is 13 residues. CDR3 sequence reads: CSVTLYVPNEQFF. CDR3 nucleotide sequence: TGCAGCGTTACCCTCTACGTCCCAAATGAGCAGTTCTTC.

The V gene is TRBV6-6, the J gene TRBJ2-2; perhaps D is TRBD1 or TRBD2 (5 bases each). CDR1 and CDR2 (germline): MNHNY, SVGAGI (reference sequence). The CDR3 spans 16 residues. The V gene lost 6 bases and the J gene lost 3 bases, with 17 bases spanning the gap. CDR3 amino acids: CASRNSGRGDTGELFF. Here the CDR3 DNA reads TGTGCCAGCAGGAACTCAGGGAGAGGGGACACCGGGGAGCTGTTTTTT.

Note on this clone: Other DNA sequences in the sample encode the same CDR3. The genes are TRBV7-9 and TRBJ1-1; D is unclear. Germline assignment: CDR1 SEHNR and CDR2 FQNEAQ (reference sequence). This CDR3 spans 14 amino acids. V lost 3 bases, J lost 0 bases, and 8 bases lay in between. CDR3 nucleotide sequence: TGTGCCAGCAGCTTGGGTCAGATGAACACTGAAGCTTTCTTT. Translating gives CASSLGQMNTEAFF.

The J gene is TRBJ1-1, the V gene TRBV6-5, with D possibly matching TRBD1 (5 bases). The CDR3 is 14 residues long. V lost 4 bases and J lost 8, with 17 bases in between. CDR1 is MNHEY and CDR2 is SVGAGI in the germline V gene. CDR3 nucleotides: TGTGCCAGCAGTTCGGGGGGGTCACCTGAAGAAGCTTTCTTT. It yields the protein CASSSGGSPEEAFF.

V and J are TRBV19 and TRBJ2-7; 8 nucleotides match TRBD1. CDR3 length: 15 residues. The germline CDR1 and CDR2 sequences are LNHDA and SQIVND (reference sequence). V was pared by 4 bases and J by 2 bases, with 7 bases of the junction left unmatched. The CDR3 coding sequence is TGTGCCAGTAGTACCCCGGACAGGGCTCCCTACGAGCAGTACTTC. Translating gives CASSTPDRAPYEQYF.

With regard to this clone: Different DNA sequences within this sample yield the same CDR3. The chain couples TRBV18 to TRBJ2-2; D is uncertain. Germline CDR1 KGHSH, CDR2 LQKENI. V was clipped by 3 bases and J by 1 base, with 6 bases between them. This CDR3 is built from 14 residues. The CDR3 DNA is TGTGCCAGCTCACCTCTGGGGAACACCGGGGAGCTGTTTTTT. Residues: CASSPLGNTGELFF.

In this sample, this clone turned up once. The chain links TRBV5-1 to TRBJ1-6; a weak D match, TRBD1 (6 bases). CDR3 length equals 18 residues. Germline lookup yields CDR1 SGHRS and CDR2 YFSETQ. V lost 2 bases and J lost 8, with 23 bases in between. The DNA of the CDR3 is TGCGCCAGCAGCTTAACCATCCAGGGGCGGGGGTTTCATTCACCCCTCCACTTT. Protein product: CASSLTIQGRGFHSPLHF.

The chain joins TRBV5-4 to TRBJ2-2; a possible D gene is TRBD1 (5 bases). The germline gives CDR1 SGHNT, CDR2 YYREEE (reference sequence). This CDR3 is built from 15 residues. The ends were cut back, 3 bases at V and 4 bases at J, with 13 bases in the middle. CDR3 sequence reads: CASSSQGTVTGELFF. The CDR3 DNA reads as TGTGCCAGCAGCTCTCAGGGTACGGTCACCGGGGAGCTGTTTTTT.

The genes are TRBV25-1 and TRBJ2-3; possibly TRBD2 for D (5 bases). CDR3 size: 15 residues. Looked up from germline, CDR1 is MGHDK and CDR2 is SYGVNS. V was pared by 4 bases and J by 0 bases, with 11 bases between. The CDR3 loop is CASSVPDSSTDTQYF. The CDR3, as DNA: TGTGCCAGCAGTGTACCGGACTCTAGCACAGATACGCAGTATTTT. Filled out from reference TRBV25-1 and TRBJ2-3, the complete variable domain reads EADIYQTPRYLVIGTGKKITLECSQTMGHDKMYWYQQDPGMELHLIHYSYGVNSTEKGDLSSESTVSRIRTEHFPLTLESARPSHTSQYLCASSVPDSSTDTQYFGPGTRLTVL.

V and J are TRBV6-5 and TRBJ2-3; TRBD2 matches 15 bases. This CDR3 is built from 14 residues. Germline V gene lookup returns CDR1 MNHEY and CDR2 SVGAGI. Trimming removed 6 bases from V and 9 bases from J; junction bases left unmatched: 4. This chain's CDR3 is CASSVGTSGRTQYF. Written as DNA, the CDR3 is TGTGCCAGCAGCGTAGGGACTAGCGGGAGGACGCAGTATTTT.

V usage is TRBV9 and J usage is TRBJ2-3; D gene uncertain. This CDR3 contains 14 residues. The V gene's germline CDR1 is SGDLS and CDR2 YYNGEE. Trimming shortened V by 4 bases and J by 4 bases, and 13 bases separated the two germline ends. The CDR3 DNA sequence: TGTGCCAGCAGCCCAAGACCAGCTCCAGATACGCAGTATTTT. Its translation is CASSPRPAPDTQYF.

A single count supports this clone. The chain uses TRBV19 and TRBJ1-5, with a weak D call TRBD1 (6 bases). V was shortened by 8 bases and J by 5 bases, with 13 bases between the two germline ends. Germline values: CDR1 LNHDA, CDR2 SQIVND (reference sequence). This CDR3 is 13 amino acids long. CDR3 DNA sequence: TGTGCCAGTTCAGGGACACATTATCAGCCCCAGCATTTT. This codes for CASSGTHYQPQHF.

Regarding this clone: Other DNA sequences in this sample translate to the same CDR3. The V call is TRBV2, the J call TRBJ2-5; D is unclear. The germline V gene encodes CDR1 SNHLY and CDR2 FYNNEI. Trimming took off 8 bases at V and 5 bases at J, with 9 bases between the two ends. The CDR3 totals 11 residues. CDR3 nucleotide sequence: TGTGCCAGCTCCGCCCGGGAGACCCAGTACTTC. As protein: CASSARETQYF.

The chain is built from TRBV30 and TRBJ2-5; TRBD2 matches at 13 bases. There are 15 residues in the CDR3. The V and J ends lost 5 bases and 4 bases, in that order; junction bases with no gene match: 7. Germline CDR1 GTSNPN, CDR2 SVGIG (reference sequence). CDR3 sequence (DNA): TGTGCCTGGGCCGCCGGGACTAGCGGGGTAGAGACCCAGTACTTC. It translates to CAWAAGTSGVETQYF. The full variable domain, in which reference TRBV30 and TRBJ2-5 provide the parts outside the CDR3, is SQTIHQWPATLVQPVGSPLSLECTVEGTSNPNLYWYRQAAGRGLQLLFYSVGIGQISSEVPQNLSASRPQDRQFILSSKKLLLSDSGFYLCAWAAGTSGVETQYFGPGTRLLVL.

This chain joins TRBV2 and TRBJ2-7, with D perhaps matching TRBD1 (6 bases). CDR3 length: 12 residues. The V gene lost 8 bases and the J gene lost 6 bases, with 14 bases spanning the gap. Germline CDR1 SNHLY, CDR2 FYNNEI. DNA for the CDR3: TGTGCCAGCCAGGGGCTTGGACTCGAGCAGTACTTC. It is translated as CASQGLGLEQYF.

This rearrangement joins TRBV18 to TRBJ2-1, with D uncertain. CDR3 size: 14 residues. From germline, CDR1 is KGHSH and CDR2 LQKENI. The germline V and J ends were trimmed by 2 bases and 1 base, with 6 bases remaining between them. CDR3 protein: CASSPGESYNEQFF. DNA of the CDR3: TGTGCCAGCTCACCAGGAGAGTCCTACAATGAGCAGTTCTTC.

The chain links TRBV5-5 to TRBJ2-2; D is undetermined. The germline gives CDR1 SGHKS, CDR2 YYEKEE (reference sequence). The CDR3 is made up of 11 amino acids. V was pared by 0 bases and J by 9 bases, with 3 bases between. The CDR3 DNA is TGTGCCAGCAGCTTGGAATGGGAGCTGTTTTTT. The encoded protein is CASSLEWELFF.

The chain recombines TRBV2 with TRBJ1-2; the match to TRBD1 covers 9 bases. The J segment lost 6 bases and the V segment lost 6 bases, leaving 5 bases of the junction unmatched. Germline V lookup: CDR1 SNHLY, CDR2 FYNNEI. The CDR3 spans 13 residues. For the CDR3, the DNA is TGTGCCAGCAGGGGGACAGGGAAGGATGGCTACACCTTC. This codes for CASRGTGKDGYTF. Using reference TRBV2 and TRBJ1-2 for the parts outside the CDR3, the full variable domain is EPEVTQTPSHQVTQMGQEVILRCVPISNHLYFYWYRQILGQKVEFLVSFYNNEISEKSEIFDDQFSVERPDGSNFTLKIRSTKLEDSAMYFCASRGTGKDGYTFGSGTRLTVV.

V is TRBV28 and J is TRBJ1-1; D is unresolved. The CDR3 has 14 residues. V was shortened by 2 bases and J by 0 bases, with 7 bases between the two germline ends. In germline, CDR1 is MDHEN, CDR2 SYDVKM. CDR3 DNA sequence: TGTGCCAGCAGTTTAGTCGGGATGAACACTGAAGCTTTCTTT. Amino acids: CASSLVGMNTEAFF.